This T cell receptor (beta chain) appears in the sequencing data of a study of radiotherapy plus CTLA-4 blockade in lung cancer. Across the study: Disease control was present in roughly 30% of patients, and objective responses in less than 20%.

Libraries were prepared by immunoSEQ multiplex PCR; TCRdb keeps only in-frame clonotypes and omits some of them. In the table there are about 98,000 clones, approximately 78% of which are singletons. Comment on this clone: Its target is unknown.

The germline V and J ends were trimmed by 7 bases and 5 bases, with 11 bases remaining between them. CDR1 and CDR2 from the germline V gene are MDHEN and SYDVKM. This CDR3 has 12 residues. Findings and limits, study-wide: The best prediction of response reportedly came from early blood T cell clone dynamics, with interferon-beta. Blood-borne expansion of tumor-derived TCR clones followed radiotherapy plus ipilimumab.

This material consisted of peripheral blood, taken from a patient treated with radiotherapy plus ipilimumab. The TCR was taken from a human donor with non-small cell lung cancer who had a partial response to radiotherapy plus ipilimumab. The gene calls are TRBV28 and TRBJ1-1; the D is unclear. CDR3 amino acids: CASTTSWTEAFF. The CDR3 DNA reads TGTGCCAGCACCACAAGTTGGACTGAAGCTTTCTTT.